One sample yielded the 8 T cell receptor beta chains listed below, sequenced in a study of cytomegalovirus exposure and HLA in healthy donors. Vbeta (60) and Jbeta (13) primers were used in the PCR. This table comes from immunoSEQ multiplex PCR, and its TCRdb copy is limited to in-frame clones, with some not included. The sample shows approximately 150,000 clones, less than 85% of them seen only once. The sample consisted of PBMCs. The receptors were gathered from a man between 50 and 59 years old in good health and CMV-seropositive.

V usage is TRBV7-9 and J usage is TRBJ2-3; D may be TRBD2 (6 bases). With 1 base removed from V and 1 base from J, the gap between germline ends came to 9 bases. This CDR3 region has 15 residues. Germline V CDR1 and CDR2: SEHNR, FQNEAQ (reference sequence). DNA for the CDR3: TGTGCCAGCAGCTTAGTGCGGGACCGCACAGATACGCAGTATTTT. It specifies CASSLVRDRTDTQYF.

The chain couples TRBV28 to TRBJ2-7; TRBD2 matches 14 bases. This CDR3 is built from 16 residues. Germline V gene sequence: CDR1 MDHEN, CDR2 SYDVKM. V was pared by 6 bases and J by 3 bases, with 7 bases of the junction left unmatched. The CDR3 DNA is TGTGCCAGCAGCGTCACCGGGACTAGCGGGGGCTACGAGCAGTACTTC. Translating it yields CASSVTGTSGGYEQYF.

This rearrangement joins TRBV27 to TRBJ2-2; 7 positions agree with TRBD1. Germline CDR1 MNHEY, CDR2 SMNVEV (reference sequence). This CDR3 is built from 16 residues. Trimming at V came to 1 base and at J to 7 bases, leaving 9 bases not matched to a gene. The CDR3 is CASSLLSVQGVGELFF. CDR3 DNA: TGTGCCAGCAGTTTATTAAGCGTTCAGGGGGTCGGGGAGCTGTTTTTT.

The J gene is TRBJ2-5, the V gene TRBV13, with TRBD2 as a possible D gene (7 bases). Looked up from germline, CDR1 is PRHDT and CDR2 is FYEKMQ (reference sequence). The germline V and J ends were trimmed by 1 base and 4 bases, with 10 bases remaining between them. CDR3 size: 14 residues. CDR3 nucleotide sequence: TGTGCCAGCAGCTTAGTCGGGGGGCCAGAGACCCAGTACTTC. Translated, it gives CASSLVGGPETQYF.

The V gene is TRBV7-8, the J gene TRBJ2-7; 8 positions agree with TRBD1. CDR1 and CDR2 (germline): SGHVS, FQNEAQ. V dropped 4 bases and J dropped 6; count of bases not matched to a gene: 8. The CDR3 has 14 amino acids. The CDR3 protein is CASSWDRQPPEQYF. The CDR3 DNA follows: TGTGCCAGCAGCTGGGACAGGCAGCCCCCCGAGCAGTACTTC.

The chain links TRBV7-8 to TRBJ2-1; D is ambiguous. With 2 bases removed from V and 10 bases from J, the gap between germline ends came to 9 bases. CDR3 length: 12 amino acids. Germline CDR1 is SGHVS and CDR2 is FQNEAQ. This chain's CDR3 is CASSLTEDEQFF. Written as DNA, the CDR3 is TGTGCCAGCAGCTTAACAGAAGACGAGCAGTTCTTC.

The rearrangement joins TRBV11-2 to TRBJ2-3; TRBD1 is a possible D gene (6 bases). Germline V gives CDR1 SGHAT, CDR2 FQNNGV. Trimming removed 0 bases at V and 5 bases at J, with 12 bases between. The CDR3 length is 15 residues. The CDR3 is CASSLDFSGVDTQYF. The CDR3 DNA reads as TGTGCCAGCAGCTTAGACTTTTCAGGGGTAGATACGCAGTATTTT.

V gene TRBV5-4 combines with J gene TRBJ2-7; possible D gene TRBD2, 5 bases. Looked up from germline, CDR1 is SGHNT and CDR2 is YYREEE (reference sequence). The CDR3 covers 14 residues. V was trimmed by 3 bases and J by 5 bases, leaving 15 bases between them. The CDR3 here is CASSSDPGMDEQYF. CDR3 nucleotide sequence: TGTGCCAGCAGCTCGGACCCGGGGATGGACGAGCAGTACTTC.